Given below is one T cell receptor beta chain in context. Its target is unknown. Germline lookup yields CDR1 KGHSH and CDR2 LQKENI. V dropped 6 bases and J dropped 1 base, with 11 bases sitting between them. The length of the CDR3 is 14 residues. This sample stems from a study of shared clonotypes between healthy human individuals. Overall study context: Two women and three men aged 18 to 49 served as donors. Plates per donor: three CD4 naive, three CD4 memory, two CD8 naive, one CD8 memory.

Clones were sequenced by immunoSEQ multiplex PCR, and TCRdb holds only the in-frame ones, with some missing. This sample has some 2,000,000 clones, with roughly 94% found just once. The study's findings and limits: Represented diversity (both genetic and exposure-history) was limited by the small number of donors. Non-shared clonotypes were found to have lower generation probabilities than the clonotypes that were shared by all four of the sorted-subset donors.

The sample was naive CD4+ T cells sorted from blood. Subset noted: CD45RA+ positively selected. The V gene is TRBV18, the J gene TRBJ2-3, with D perhaps matching TRBD2 (5 bases). This TCR was sampled from a young man in good health. For the CDR3, the DNA is TGTGCCAGCTCCCTCTGGGGAGGCACAGATACGCAGTATTTT. As protein: CASSLWGGTDTQYF.